This T cell receptor (beta chain) was identified in a study of T cell changes during pregnancy in multiple sclerosis (dated by TCRdb to between 2017 and 2020). In terms of the full investigation: The study examined how the T cell repertoire changed over the course of pregnancy in women with multiple sclerosis.

The library was produced with the immunoSEQ multiplex PCR assay. TCRdb obtained this table from immuneACCESS and retained in-frame rearrangements with V and J assigned. These tables miss some clones; where compared with another copy, unresolved V genes account for less than half of the shortfall, and the remainder is unexplained. For this sample the table gives 55,000 to 95,000 clones, of which around nine tenths were detected only once. Approximately 2.1% of the sample is taken by the ten largest. A word on this clone: Its target antigen remains unknown. Base-call qualities are not available, and no considerably larger clone is one nucleotide away.

The sample was peripheral blood, taken in the second trimester of pregnancy. The sequence came from a female donor in good health, enrolled as a control in a pregnancy study.

The nucleotide sequence reads TGTGCCACCGGCCCCGACATGAACACTGAAGCTTTCTTT. This translates into CATGPDMNTEAFF. The chain uses TRBV25-1 and TRBJ1-1, with no reliable assignment of the D segment. At the junction V is shortened by 10 bases and J by 0 bases, with 12 bases in between. The CDR3 holds 13 amino acids from the cysteine to the phenylalanine. Of the read, only the CDR3 DNA is kept; its 39 bases are in frame from base 1. The germline V gene supplies CDR1 MGHDK and CDR2 SYGVNS.